This T cell receptor (beta chain) was recovered during a study of blood T cell repertoires in COVID-19. In the study overall: Samples of COVID-19 (acute and convalescent) were obtained from the United States, Italy and Spain. T cells, B-cell-depleted T cells, or PBMCs supplied cDNA or gDNA.

Authors' analysis steps: By means of reference gene primer amplification, nucleated cell counts were estimated. Clones were read by immunoSEQ multiplex PCR, and TCRdb kept only the in-frame ones, dropping some. That table gives V, J and clone size, and the DNA gave D and trimming. The table includes around 93,000 clones, over 70% detected once. The V end lost 6 bases, the J end lost 6 bases, and 11 bases lay between the germline ends. In germline, CDR1 is DFQATT, CDR2 SNEGSKA (reference sequence). This CDR3 spans 11 amino acids. The TCR was taken from a man of 80 years or more with acute or convalescent COVID-19. The rearrangement links TRBV20-1 to TRBJ1-1; D is ambiguous. The sequencing sample was made of peripheral blood. CDR3 DNA: TGCAGTGCCGAGGGTTTCGCTGAAGCTTTCTTT. Its protein is CSAEGFAEAFF.